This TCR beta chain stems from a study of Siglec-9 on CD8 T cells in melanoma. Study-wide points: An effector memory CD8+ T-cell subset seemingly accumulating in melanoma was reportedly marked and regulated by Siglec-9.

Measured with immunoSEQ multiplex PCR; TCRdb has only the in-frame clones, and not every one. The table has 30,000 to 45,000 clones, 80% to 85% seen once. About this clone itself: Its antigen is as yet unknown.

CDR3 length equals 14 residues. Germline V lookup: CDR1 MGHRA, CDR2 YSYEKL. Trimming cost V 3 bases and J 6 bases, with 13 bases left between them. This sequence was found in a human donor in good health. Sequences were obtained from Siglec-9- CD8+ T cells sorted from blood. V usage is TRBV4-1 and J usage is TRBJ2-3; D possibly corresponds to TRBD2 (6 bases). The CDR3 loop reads CASSQSRDSDTQYF. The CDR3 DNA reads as TGCGCCAGCAGCCAGAGCCGGGACTCTGATACGCAGTATTTT.